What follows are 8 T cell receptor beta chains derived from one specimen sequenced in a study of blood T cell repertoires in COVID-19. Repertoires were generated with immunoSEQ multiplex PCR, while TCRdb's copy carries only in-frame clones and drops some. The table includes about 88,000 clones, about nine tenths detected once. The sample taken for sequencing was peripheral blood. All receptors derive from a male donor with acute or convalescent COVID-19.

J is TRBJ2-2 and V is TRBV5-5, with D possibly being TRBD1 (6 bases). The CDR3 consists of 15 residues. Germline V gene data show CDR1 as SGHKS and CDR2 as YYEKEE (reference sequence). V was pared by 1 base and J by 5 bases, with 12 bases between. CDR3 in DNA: TGTGCCAGCAGCTTGCTACAGGGAAGGACCGGGGAGCTGTTTTTT. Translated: CASSLLQGRTGELFF.

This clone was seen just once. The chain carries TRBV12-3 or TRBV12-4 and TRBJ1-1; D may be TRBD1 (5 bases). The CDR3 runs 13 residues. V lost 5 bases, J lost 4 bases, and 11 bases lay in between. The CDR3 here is CASSQGGSTEAFF. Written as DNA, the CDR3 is TGTGCCAGCAGTCAGGGAGGGAGCACTGAAGCTTTCTTT.

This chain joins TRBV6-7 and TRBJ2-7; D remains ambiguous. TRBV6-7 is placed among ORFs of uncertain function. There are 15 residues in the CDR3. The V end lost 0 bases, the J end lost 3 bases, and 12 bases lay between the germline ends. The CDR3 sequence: CASSYSTELGYEQYF. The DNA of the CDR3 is TGTGCCAGCAGTTACTCGACGGAGTTGGGCTACGAGCAGTACTTC.

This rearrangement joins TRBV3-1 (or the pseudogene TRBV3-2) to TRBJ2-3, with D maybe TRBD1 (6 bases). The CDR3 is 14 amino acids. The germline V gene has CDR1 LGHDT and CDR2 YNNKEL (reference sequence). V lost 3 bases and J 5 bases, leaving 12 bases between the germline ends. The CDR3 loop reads CASSQFRGLDTQYF. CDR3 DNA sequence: TGTGCCAGCAGCCAGTTCAGGGGCCTAGATACGCAGTATTTT.

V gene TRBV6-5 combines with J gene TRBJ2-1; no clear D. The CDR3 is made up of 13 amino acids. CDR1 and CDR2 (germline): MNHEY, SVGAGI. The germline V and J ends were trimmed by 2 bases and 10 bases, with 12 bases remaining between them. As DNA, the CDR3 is TGTGCCAGCAGTTACGACCAGACATCCGAGCAGTTCTTC. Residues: CASSYDQTSEQFF.

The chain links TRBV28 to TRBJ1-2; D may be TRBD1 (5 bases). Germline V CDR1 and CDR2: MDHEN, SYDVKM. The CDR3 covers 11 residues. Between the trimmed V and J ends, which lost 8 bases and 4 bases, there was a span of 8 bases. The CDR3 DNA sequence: TGTGCCAGCGGACATTTCTATGGCTACACCTTC. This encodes CASGHFYGYTF.

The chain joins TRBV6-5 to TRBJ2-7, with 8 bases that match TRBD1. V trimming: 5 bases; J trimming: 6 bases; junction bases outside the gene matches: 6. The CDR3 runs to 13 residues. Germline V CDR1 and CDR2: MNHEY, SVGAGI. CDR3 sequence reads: CASSLDRATEQYF. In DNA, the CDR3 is TGTGCCAGCAGTCTGGACAGGGCCACCGAGCAGTACTTC.

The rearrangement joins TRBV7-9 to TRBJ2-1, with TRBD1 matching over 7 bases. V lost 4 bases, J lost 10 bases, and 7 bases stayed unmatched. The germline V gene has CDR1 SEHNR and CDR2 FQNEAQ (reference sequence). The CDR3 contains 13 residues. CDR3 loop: CASSSYRDREQFF. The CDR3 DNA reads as TGTGCCAGCAGCTCCTACCGGGACAGAGAGCAGTTCTTC. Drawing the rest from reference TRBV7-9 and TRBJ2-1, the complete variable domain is DTGVSQNPRHKITKRGQNVTFRCDPISEHNRLYWYRQTLGQGPEFLTYFQNEAQLEKSRLLSDRFSAERPKGSFSTLEIQRTEQGDSAMYLCASSSYRDREQFFGPGTRLTVL.